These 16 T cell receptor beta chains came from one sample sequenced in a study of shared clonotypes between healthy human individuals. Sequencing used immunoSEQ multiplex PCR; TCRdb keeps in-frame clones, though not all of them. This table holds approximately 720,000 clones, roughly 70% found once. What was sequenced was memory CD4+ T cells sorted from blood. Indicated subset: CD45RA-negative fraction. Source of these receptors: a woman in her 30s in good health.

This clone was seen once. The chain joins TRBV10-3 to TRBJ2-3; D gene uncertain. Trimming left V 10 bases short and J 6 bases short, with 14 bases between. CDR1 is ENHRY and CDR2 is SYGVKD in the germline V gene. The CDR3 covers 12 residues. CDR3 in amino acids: CATAHSDDTQYF. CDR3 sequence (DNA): TGTGCCACAGCCCACTCGGATGATACGCAGTATTTT.

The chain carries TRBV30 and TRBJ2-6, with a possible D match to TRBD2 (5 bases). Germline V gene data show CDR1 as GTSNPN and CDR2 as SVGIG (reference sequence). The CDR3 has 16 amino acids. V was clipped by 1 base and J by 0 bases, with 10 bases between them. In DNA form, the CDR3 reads TGTGCCTGGAGTGGGACTCCCCGCTCTGGGGCCAACGTCCTGACTTTC. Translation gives CAWSGTPRSGANVLTF.

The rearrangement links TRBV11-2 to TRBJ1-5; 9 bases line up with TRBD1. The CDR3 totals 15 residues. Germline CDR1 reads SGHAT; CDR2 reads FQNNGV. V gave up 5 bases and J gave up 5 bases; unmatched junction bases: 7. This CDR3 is CASSPGTGTHQPQHF. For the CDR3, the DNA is TGTGCCAGCAGCCCCGGGACAGGGACCCATCAGCCCCAGCATTTT.

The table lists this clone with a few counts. Written as DNA, the CDR3 is TGTGCCAGCAGCAACTCACGGACTAGCGGTAACGAGCAGTACTTC. Protein product: CASSNSRTSGNEQYF. The genes are TRBV5-4 and TRBJ2-7; TRBD2 matches at 10 bases. V was pared by 4 bases and J by 5 bases, with 9 bases of the junction left unmatched. Germline V lookup: CDR1 SGHNT, CDR2 YYREEE (reference sequence). This CDR3 spans 15 amino acids.

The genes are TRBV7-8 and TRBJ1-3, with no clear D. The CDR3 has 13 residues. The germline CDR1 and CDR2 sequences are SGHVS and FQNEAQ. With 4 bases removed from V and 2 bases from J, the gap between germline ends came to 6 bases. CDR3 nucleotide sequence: TGTGCCAGCAGCTCCGAACCTGGAAACACCATATATTTT. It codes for CASSSEPGNTIYF.

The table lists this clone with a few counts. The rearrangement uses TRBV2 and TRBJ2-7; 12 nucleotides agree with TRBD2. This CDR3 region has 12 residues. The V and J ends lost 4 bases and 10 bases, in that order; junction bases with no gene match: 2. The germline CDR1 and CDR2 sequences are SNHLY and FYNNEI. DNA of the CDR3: TGTGCCAGCAGTGGACTAGCGGGAGTACAGTACTTC. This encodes CASSGLAGVQYF.

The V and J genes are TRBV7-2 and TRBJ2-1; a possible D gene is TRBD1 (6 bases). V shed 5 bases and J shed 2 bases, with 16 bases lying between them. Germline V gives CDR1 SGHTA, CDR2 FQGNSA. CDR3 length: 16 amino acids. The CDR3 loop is CASSAFRDKAYNEQFF. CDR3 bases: TGTGCCAGCAGCGCGTTCCGGGACAAGGCCTACAATGAGCAGTTCTTC.

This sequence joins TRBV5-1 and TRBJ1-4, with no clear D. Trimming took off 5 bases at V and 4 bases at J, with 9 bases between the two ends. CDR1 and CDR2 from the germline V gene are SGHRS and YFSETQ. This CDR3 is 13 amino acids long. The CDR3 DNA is TGCGCCAGCAGTCTGAACAATAATGAAAAACTGTTTTTT. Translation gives CASSLNNNEKLFF.

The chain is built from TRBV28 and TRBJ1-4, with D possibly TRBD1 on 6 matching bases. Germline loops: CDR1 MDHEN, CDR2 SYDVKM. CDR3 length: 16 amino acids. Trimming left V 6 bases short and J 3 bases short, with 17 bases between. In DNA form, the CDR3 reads TGTGCCAGCAGCTCCCCTCCAGGGGTACCTAATGAAAAACTGTTTTTT. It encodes CASSSPPGVPNEKLFF.

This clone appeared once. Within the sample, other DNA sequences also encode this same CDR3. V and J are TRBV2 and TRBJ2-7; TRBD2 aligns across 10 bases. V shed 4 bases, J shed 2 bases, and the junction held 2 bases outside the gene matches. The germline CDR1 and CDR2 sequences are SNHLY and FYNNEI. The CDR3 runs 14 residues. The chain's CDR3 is CASSGLAGAYEQYF. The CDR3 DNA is TGTGCCAGCAGTGGTCTAGCGGGAGCCTACGAGCAGTACTTC.

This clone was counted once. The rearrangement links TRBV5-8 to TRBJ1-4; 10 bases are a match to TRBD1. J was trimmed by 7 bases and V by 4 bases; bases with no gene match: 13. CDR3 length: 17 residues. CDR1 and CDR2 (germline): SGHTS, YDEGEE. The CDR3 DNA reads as TGTGCCAGCAGCCTCACCCGCGACAGGGGGCGAAGTGAAAAACTGTTTTTT. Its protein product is CASSLTRDRGRSEKLFF. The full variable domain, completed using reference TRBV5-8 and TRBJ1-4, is EAGVTQSPTHLIKTRGQQATLRCSPISGHTSVYWYQQALGLGLQFLLWYDEGEERNRGNFPPRFSGRQFPNYSSELNVNALELEDSALYLCASSLTRDRGRSEKLFFGSGTQLSVL.

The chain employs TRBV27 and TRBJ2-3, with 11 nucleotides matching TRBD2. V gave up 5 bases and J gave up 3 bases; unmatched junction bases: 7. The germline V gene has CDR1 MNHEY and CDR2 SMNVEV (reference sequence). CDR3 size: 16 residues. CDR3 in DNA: TGTGCCAGCAGTCCCCATAGCGGGAGGGGAACAGATACGCAGTATTTT. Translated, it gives CASSPHSGRGTDTQYF.

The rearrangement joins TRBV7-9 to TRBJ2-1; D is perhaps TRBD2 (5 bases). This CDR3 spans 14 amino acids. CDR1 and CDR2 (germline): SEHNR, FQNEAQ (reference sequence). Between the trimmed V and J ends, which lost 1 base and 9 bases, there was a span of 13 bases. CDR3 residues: CASSLEGDNREQFF. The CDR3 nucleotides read TGTGCCAGCAGCTTAGAGGGAGACAACCGTGAGCAGTTCTTC.

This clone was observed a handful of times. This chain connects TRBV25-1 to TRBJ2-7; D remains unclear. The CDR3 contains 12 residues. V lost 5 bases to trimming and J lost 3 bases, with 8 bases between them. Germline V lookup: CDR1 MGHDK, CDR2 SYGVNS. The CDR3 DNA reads TGTGCCAGCAGTACCGACGGCTACGAGCAGTACTTC. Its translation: CASSTDGYEQYF.

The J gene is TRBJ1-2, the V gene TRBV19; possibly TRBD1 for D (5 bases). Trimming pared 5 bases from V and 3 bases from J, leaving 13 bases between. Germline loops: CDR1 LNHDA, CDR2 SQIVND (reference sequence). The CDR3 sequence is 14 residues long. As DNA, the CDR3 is TGTGCCAGTAGTCCTACGGGGGATTACTATGGCTACACCTTC. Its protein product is CASSPTGDYYGYTF.

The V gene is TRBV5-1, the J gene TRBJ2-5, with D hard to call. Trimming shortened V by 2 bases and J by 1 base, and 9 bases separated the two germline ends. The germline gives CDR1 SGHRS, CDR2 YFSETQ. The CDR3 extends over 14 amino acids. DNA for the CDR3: TGCGCCAGCAGCTTCTTAACAGTCCAAGAGACCCAGTACTTC. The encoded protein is CASSFLTVQETQYF.